This T cell receptor (beta chain) was recovered during a study of blood T cell repertoires in COVID-19. Categorization into cohorts depended on clinical history that participants reported. Original methodology: Amplification with reference gene primers provided the estimates of nucleated cell counts. The repertoire was sequenced with immunoSEQ multiplex PCR; TCRdb's copy has only in-frame clones and lacks some. The V and J calls and clone size are taken from that table; D and trimming were inferred from the DNA. The sample has around 300,000 clones, just under 90% seen once. J gave up 7 bases and V 0 bases, and 3 bases lay outside the gene matches. Germline CDR1 is SGHTS and CDR2 is YDEGEE. This CDR3 has 14 residues.

What was sequenced was PBMCs or T cells enriched from blood (not recorded which). This sequence originates from a woman aged 60-75 years who had recovered from COVID-19. This chain connects TRBV5-8 to TRBJ1-2; 10 bases match TRBD1. This chain's CDR3 is CASSLGQGAGGYTF. In nucleotides, the CDR3 is TGTGCCAGCAGCTTGGGACAGGGGGCAGGTGGCTACACCTTC.